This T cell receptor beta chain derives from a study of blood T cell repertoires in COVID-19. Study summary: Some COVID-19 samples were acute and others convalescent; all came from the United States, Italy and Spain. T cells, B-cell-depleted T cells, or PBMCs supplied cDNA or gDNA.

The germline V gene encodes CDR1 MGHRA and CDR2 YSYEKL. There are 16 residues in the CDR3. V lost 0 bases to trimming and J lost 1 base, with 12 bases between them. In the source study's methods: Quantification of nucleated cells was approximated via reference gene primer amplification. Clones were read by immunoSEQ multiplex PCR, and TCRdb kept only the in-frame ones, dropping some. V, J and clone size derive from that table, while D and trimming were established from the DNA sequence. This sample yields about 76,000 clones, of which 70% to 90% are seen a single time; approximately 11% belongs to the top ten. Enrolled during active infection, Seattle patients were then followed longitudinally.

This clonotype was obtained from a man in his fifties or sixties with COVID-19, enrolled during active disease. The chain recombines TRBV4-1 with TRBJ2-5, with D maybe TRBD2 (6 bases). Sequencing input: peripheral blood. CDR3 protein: CASSQDLSGSQETQYF. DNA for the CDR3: TGCGCCAGCAGCCAAGATTTGAGCGGGTCCCAAGAGACCCAGTACTTC.